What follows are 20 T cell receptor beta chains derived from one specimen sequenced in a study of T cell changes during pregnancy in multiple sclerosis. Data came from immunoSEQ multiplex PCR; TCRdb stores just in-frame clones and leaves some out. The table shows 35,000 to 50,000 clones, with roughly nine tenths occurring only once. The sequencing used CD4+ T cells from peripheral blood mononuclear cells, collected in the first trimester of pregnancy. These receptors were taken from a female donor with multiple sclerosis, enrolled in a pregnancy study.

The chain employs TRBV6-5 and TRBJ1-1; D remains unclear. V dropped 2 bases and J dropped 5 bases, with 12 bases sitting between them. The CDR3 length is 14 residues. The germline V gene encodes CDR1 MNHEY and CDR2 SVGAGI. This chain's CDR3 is CASSYGPIRTEAFF. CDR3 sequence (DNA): TGTGCCAGCAGTTACGGGCCGATAAGGACTGAAGCTTTCTTT.

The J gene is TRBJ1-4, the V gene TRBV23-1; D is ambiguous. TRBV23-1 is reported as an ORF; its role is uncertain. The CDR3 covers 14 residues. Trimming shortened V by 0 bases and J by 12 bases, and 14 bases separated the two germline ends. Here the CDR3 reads CASSQSKLLSELFF. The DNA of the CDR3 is TGCGCCAGCAGTCAATCGAAACTTCTATCGGAACTGTTTTTT.

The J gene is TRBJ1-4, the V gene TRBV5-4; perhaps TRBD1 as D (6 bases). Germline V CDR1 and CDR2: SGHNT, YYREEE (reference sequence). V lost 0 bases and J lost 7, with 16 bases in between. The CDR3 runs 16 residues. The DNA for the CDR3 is TGTGCCAGCAGCTTGGGGGGGGGCACTGGGGGTGAAAAACTGTTTTTT. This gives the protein CASSLGGGTGGEKLFF. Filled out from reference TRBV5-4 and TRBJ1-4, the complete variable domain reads ETGVTQSPTHLIKTRGQQVTLRCSSQSGHNTVSWYQQALGQGPQFIFQYYREEENGRGNFPPRFSGLQFPNYSSELNVNALELDDSALYLCASSLGGGTGGEKLFFGSGTQLSVL.

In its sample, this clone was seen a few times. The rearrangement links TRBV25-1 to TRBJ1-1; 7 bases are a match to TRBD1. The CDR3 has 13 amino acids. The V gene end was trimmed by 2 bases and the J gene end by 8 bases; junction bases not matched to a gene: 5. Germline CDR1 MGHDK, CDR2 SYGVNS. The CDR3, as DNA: TGTGCCAGCAGTGAAAGACAGGGTCTGGAAGCTTTCTTT. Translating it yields CASSERQGLEAFF.

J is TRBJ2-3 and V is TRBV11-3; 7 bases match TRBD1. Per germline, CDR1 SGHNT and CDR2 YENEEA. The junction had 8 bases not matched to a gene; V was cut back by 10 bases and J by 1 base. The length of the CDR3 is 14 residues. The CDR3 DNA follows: TGTGCCACCCGCGTAGGGGGCGGCACAGATACGCAGTATTTT. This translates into CATRVGGGTDTQYF.

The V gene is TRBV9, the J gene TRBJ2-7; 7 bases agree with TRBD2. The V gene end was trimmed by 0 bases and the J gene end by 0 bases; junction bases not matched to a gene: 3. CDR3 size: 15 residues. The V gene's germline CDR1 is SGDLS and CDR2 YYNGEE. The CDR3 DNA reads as TGTGCCAGCAGCGTAGCGGGGGGTGCCTCCTACGAGCAGTACTTC. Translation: CASSVAGGASYEQYF.

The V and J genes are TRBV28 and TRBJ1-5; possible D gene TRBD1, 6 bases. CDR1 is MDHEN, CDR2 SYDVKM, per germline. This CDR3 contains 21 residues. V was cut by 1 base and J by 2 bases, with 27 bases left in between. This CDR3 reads CASSLSSISLPGALGNQPQHF. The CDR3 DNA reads TGTGCCAGCAGTTTATCTTCCATTTCCCTCCCAGGGGCCCTGGGCAATCAGCCCCAGCATTTT.

The CDR3 DNA follows: TGTGCCAGTAGTCCGTGGATAGCGGGAGGGCCTACCAATGAGCAGTTCTTC. Its translation: CASSPWIAGGPTNEQFF. The gene calls are TRBV19 and TRBJ2-1; 11 bases align to TRBD2. Losses at the gene ends were 5 bases for V and 6 bases for J; bases not matched to a gene: 12. Germline V gene lookup returns CDR1 LNHDA and CDR2 SQIVND (reference sequence). The CDR3 sequence is 17 residues long.

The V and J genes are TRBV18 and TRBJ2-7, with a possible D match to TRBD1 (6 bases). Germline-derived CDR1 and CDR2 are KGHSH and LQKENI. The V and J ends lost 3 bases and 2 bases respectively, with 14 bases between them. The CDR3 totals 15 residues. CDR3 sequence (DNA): TGTGCCAGCTCACCGCAGGACAGCAGAGCCTACGAGCAGTACTTC. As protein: CASSPQDSRAYEQYF. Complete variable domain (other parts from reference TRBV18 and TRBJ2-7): NAGVMQNPRHLVRRRGQEARLRCSPMKGHSHVYWYRQLPEEGLKFMVYLQKENIIDESGMPKERFSAEFPKEGPSILRIQQVVRGDSAAYFCASSPQDSRAYEQYFGPGTRLTVT.

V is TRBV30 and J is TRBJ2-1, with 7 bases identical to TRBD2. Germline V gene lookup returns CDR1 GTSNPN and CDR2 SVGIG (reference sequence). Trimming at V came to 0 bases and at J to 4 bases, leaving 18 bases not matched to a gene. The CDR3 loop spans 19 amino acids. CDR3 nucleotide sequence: TGTGCCTGGAGTGTAAAAGGGCTAGCGGTGACCGGGGAGTACAATGAGCAGTTCTTC. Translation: CAWSVKGLAVTGEYNEQFF.

CDR3 nucleotides: TGTGCCAGCCCCCGGGACAGGGTTTGCACAGATACGCAGTATTTT. It specifies CASPRDRVCTDTQYF. This chain links TRBV6-5 with TRBJ2-3, with 9 bases lining up with TRBD1. The CDR3 spans 15 residues. CDR1 is MNHEY, CDR2 SVGAGI, per germline. V trimming: 8 bases; J trimming: 1 base; junction bases outside the gene matches: 7.

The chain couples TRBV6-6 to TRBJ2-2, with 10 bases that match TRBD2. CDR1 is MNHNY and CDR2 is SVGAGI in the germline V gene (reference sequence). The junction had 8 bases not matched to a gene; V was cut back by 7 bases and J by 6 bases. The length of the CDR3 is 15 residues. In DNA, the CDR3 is TGTGCCAGCATTTCTAGCGGGAGAATTTCCGGGGAGCTGTTTTTT. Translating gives CASISSGRISGELFF.

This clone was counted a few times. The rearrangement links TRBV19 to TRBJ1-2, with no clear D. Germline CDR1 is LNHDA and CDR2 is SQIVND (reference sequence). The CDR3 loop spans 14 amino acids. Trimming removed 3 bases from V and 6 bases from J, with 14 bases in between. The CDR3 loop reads CASSIGRVRNGYTF. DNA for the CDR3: TGTGCCAGTAGTATTGGGAGGGTACGGAATGGCTACACCTTC.

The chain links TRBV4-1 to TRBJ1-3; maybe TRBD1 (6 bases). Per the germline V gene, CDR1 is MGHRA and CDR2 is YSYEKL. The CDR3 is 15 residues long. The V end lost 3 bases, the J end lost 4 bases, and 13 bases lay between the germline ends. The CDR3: CASSQETGWGNTIYF. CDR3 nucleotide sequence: TGCGCCAGCAGCCAGGAAACAGGGTGGGGAAACACCATATATTTT.

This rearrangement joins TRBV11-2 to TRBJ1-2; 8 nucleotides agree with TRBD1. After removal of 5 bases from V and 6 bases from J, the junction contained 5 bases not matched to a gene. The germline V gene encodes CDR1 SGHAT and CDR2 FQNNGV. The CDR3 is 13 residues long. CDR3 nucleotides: TGTGCCAGCAGCCAAAACAGGGGGAATGGCTACACCTTC. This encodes CASSQNRGNGYTF.

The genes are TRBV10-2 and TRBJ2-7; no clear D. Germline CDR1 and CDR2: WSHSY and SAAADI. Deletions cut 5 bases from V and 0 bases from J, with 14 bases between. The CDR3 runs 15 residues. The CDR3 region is CASSSWLADSYEQYF. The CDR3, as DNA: TGCGCCAGCAGTTCATGGTTGGCAGACTCCTACGAGCAGTACTTC.

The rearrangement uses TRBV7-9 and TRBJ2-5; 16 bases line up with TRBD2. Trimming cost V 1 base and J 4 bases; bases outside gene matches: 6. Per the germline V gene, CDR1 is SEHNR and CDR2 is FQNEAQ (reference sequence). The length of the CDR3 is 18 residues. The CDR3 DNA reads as TGTGCCAGCAGCTTAGAAGGGACTAGCGGGAGGGCAACAGAGACCCAGTACTTC. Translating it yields CASSLEGTSGRATETQYF.

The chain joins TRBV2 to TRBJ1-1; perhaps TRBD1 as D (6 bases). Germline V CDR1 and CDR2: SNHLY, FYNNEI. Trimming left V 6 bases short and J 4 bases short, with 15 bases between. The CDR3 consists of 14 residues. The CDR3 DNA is TGTGCCAGCAGCCGTGAAGAGGGGGTCACTGAAGCTTTCTTT. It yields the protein CASSREEGVTEAFF.

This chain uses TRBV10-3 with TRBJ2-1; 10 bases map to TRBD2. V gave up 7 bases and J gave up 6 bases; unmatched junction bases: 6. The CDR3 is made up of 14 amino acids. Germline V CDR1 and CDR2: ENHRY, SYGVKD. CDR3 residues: CAITGTSAFNEQFF. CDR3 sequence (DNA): TGTGCCATCACTGGGACTAGCGCATTCAATGAGCAGTTCTTC.

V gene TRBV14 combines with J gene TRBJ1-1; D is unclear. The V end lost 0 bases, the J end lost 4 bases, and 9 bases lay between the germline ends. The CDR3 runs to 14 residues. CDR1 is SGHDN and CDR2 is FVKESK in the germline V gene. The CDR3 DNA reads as TGTGCCAGCAGCCAAGATAGCCGGTCCACTGAAGCTTTCTTT. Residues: CASSQDSRSTEAFF.